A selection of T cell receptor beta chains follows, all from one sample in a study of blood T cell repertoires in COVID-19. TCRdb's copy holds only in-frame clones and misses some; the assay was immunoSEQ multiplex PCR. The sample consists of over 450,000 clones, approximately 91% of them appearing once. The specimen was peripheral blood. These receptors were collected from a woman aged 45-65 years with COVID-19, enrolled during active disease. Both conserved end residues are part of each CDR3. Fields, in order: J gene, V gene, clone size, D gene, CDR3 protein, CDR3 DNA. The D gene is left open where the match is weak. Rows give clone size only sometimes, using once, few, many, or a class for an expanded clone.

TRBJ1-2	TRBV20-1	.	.	CSASTAGLSGYGYTF	TGCAGTGCTAGTACGGCGGGCCTTAGCGGATATGGCTACACCTTC
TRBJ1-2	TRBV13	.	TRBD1	CASSLDRGLHGYTF	TGTGCCAGCAGCTTAGATAGGGGGCTACATGGCTACACCTTC
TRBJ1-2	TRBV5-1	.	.	CASKLEGTSGYTF	TGCGCCAGCAAACTGGAAGGTACTAGTGGCTACACCTTC
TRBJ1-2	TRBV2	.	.	CASSVRINHYGYTF	TGTGCCAGCAGTGTGAGGATAAATCACTATGGCTACACCTTC
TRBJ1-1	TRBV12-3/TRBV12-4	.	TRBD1	CASSLDRGGEAFF	TGTGCCAGCAGTTTAGACAGGGGGGGTGAAGCTTTCTTT
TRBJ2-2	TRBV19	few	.	CASSIKSGAGELFF	TGTGCCAGTAGTATAAAGTCAGGGGCCGGGGAGCTGTTTTTT
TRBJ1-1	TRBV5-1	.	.	CASSWGVTNTEAFF	TGCGCCAGCAGTTGGGGGGTCACGAACACTGAAGCTTTCTTT
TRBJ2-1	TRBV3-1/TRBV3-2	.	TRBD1	CASSHLQGRNEQFF	TGTGCCAGCAGCCACCTACAGGGGCGAAATGAGCAGTTCTTC
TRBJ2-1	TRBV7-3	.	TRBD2	CASSLVAGSYNEQFF	TGTGCCAGCAGCTTAGTAGCGGGGAGTTACAATGAGCAGTTCTTC
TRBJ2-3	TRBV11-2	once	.	CASSLLGGGSTDTQYF	TGTGCCAGCAGCTTACTCGGAGGCGGAAGCACAGATACGCAGTATTTT
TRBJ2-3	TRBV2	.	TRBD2	CASSEGLVRVTDTQYF	TGTGCCAGCAGTGAGGGACTAGTTCGTGTCACAGATACGCAGTATTTT
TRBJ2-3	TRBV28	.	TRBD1	CASSLDRVSSTDTQYF	TGTGCCAGCAGTTTGGACAGGGTATCTAGCACAGATACGCAGTATTTT
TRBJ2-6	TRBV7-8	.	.	CASSLSSSNSGANVLTF	TGTGCCAGCAGCTTGAGTAGTTCGAACTCTGGGGCCAACGTCCTGACTTTC
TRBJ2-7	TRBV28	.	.	CASSLGGKNSYEQYF	TGTGCCAGCAGTTTAGGGGGGAAAAACTCCTACGAGCAGTACTTC
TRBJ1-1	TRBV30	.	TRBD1	CASRTGRTDTEAFF	TGTGCCAGCCGGACAGGGAGAACCGACACTGAAGCTTTCTTT
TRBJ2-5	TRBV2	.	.	CASSEWAGQETQYF	TGTGCCAGCAGTGAGTGGGCAGGTCAAGAGACCCAGTACTTC
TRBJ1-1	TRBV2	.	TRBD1	CASSPQGTQNTEAFF	TGTGCCAGCAGCCCACAGGGGACGCAGAACACTGAAGCTTTCTTT
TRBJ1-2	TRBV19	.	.	CASSPGTPTSYGYTF	TGTGCCAGTAGCCCCGGGACTCCAACTTCCTACGGCTACACCTTC
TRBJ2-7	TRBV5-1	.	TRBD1	CASRSRQGDTYEQYF	TGCGCCAGCAGATCCCGACAGGGGGACACCTACGAGCAGTACTTC
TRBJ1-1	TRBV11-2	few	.	CASSFSSVAEAFF	TGTGCCAGCAGCTTTAGTTCGGTAGCCGAAGCTTTCTTT
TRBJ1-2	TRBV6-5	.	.	CASGRGRDGYTF	TGTGCCAGCGGCCGGGGTAGGGATGGCTACACCTTC
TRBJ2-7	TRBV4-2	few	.	CASSPTGAYEQYF	TGTGCCAGCAGCCCGACCGGGGCCTACGAGCAGTACTTC
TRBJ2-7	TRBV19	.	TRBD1	CASRRSSGTGNEQYF	TGTGCCTCTCGTCGCTCAAGTGGGACAGGGAACGAGCAGTACTTC
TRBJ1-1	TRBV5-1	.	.	CASSLATGTEAFF	TGCGCCAGCAGCTTGGCTACAGGGACTGAAGCTTTCTTT
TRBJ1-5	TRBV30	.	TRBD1	CAWGTSAGGDQPQHF	TGTGCCTGGGGGACTTCTGCAGGGGGAGATCAGCCCCAGCATTTT
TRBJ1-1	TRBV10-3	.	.	CATFVGEGTEAFF	TGTGCCACCTTCGTCGGGGAGGGCACTGAAGCTTTCTTT